This TCR beta chain originates from a study of identical twins. Via MiXCR, TCRdb re-called the 5' RACE reads, giving one row per CDR3 protein. The table includes hundreds of thousands of distinct CDR3 sequences, approximately 13% detected once. V trimming: 5 bases; J trimming: 4 bases; junction bases outside the gene matches: 7. The CDR3 sequence is 15 residues long. Germline V CDR1 and CDR2: SGHVS, FQNEAQ. The data were also submitted as part of a second study, on yellow fever vaccine responses in identical twins.

The sequencing input was PBMCs. The rearrangement uses TRBV7-8 and TRBJ2-7, with 11 bases fitting TRBD2. This clonotype originated in a woman between 18 and 29 years old in good health. The CDR3 is CASSPRRTSGYEQYF. CDR3 in DNA: TGTGCCAGCAGCCCACGCCGGACTAGCGGGTACGAGCAGTACTTC.